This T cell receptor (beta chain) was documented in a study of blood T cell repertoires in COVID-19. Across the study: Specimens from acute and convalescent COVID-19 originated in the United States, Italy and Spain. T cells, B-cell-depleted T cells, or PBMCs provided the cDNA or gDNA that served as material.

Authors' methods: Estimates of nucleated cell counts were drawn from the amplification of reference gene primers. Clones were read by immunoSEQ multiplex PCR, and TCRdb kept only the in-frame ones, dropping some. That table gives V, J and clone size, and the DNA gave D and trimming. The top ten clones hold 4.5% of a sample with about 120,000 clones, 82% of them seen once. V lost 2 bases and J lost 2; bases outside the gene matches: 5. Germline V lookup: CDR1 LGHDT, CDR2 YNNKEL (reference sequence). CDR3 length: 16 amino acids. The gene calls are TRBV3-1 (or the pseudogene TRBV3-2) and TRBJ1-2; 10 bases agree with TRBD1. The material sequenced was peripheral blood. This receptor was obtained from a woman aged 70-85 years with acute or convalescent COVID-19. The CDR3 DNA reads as TGTGCCAGCAGCCAACACGGGACAGGGGCCAACTATGGCTACACCTTC. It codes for CASSQHGTGANYGYTF.